Shown below are 32 T cell receptor beta chains from a single sample sequenced in a study of monozygotic twins with cystic fibrosis. Clones were read by immunoSEQ multiplex PCR, and TCRdb kept only the in-frame ones, dropping some. The sample lists about 29,000 clones, about 82% occurring once. Sequences were obtained from blood. These receptors were obtained from a girl aged 2 to 10 with cystic fibrosis.

V and J are TRBV2 and TRBJ2-7; D not certain. The CDR3 is made up of 15 amino acids. V was pared by 6 bases and J by 0 bases, with 15 bases between. Germline V lookup: CDR1 SNHLY, CDR2 FYNNEI. CDR3 DNA: TGTGCCAGCAGCCCGGCAGGCTCCGCCTCCTACGAGCAGTACTTC. It encodes CASSPAGSASYEQYF.

The rearrangement uses TRBV5-6 and TRBJ1-2; D remains unclear. Trimming took 1 base from V and 4 from J, leaving 5 bases between them. CDR3 length equals 12 residues. Per the germline V gene, CDR1 is SGHDT and CDR2 is YYEEEE. CDR3 amino acids: CASSLNSYGYTF. The DNA of the CDR3 is TGTGCCAGCAGCTTGAACTCCTATGGCTACACCTTC. Drawing the rest from reference TRBV5-6 and TRBJ1-2, the complete variable domain is DAGVTQSPTHLIKTRGQQVTLRCSPKSGHDTVSWYQQALGQGPQFIFQYYEEEERQRGNFPDRFSGHQFPNYSSELNVNALLLGDSALYLCASSLNSYGYTFGSGTRLTVV.

The genes are TRBV15 and TRBJ2-7; D not resolved. The CDR3 is 18 amino acids. Germline loops: CDR1 LNHNV, CDR2 YYDKDF (reference sequence). Trimming left V 3 bases short and J 3 bases short, with 24 bases between. CDR3 region: CATSSSVKRKNYNYEQYF. In DNA form, the CDR3 reads TGTGCCACCAGCAGTTCGGTGAAGCGCAAAAACTATAACTACGAGCAGTACTTC.

The V gene is TRBV12-5, the J gene TRBJ2-6, with unresolved D. Germline CDR1 LGHNT, CDR2 FRNRAP. V shed 0 bases and J shed 0 bases, with 9 bases lying between them. The CDR3 is 17 residues long. The CDR3 nucleotides read TGTGCTAGTGGTTTGGTACATGGGGACTCTGGGGCCAACGTCCTGACTTTC. Its translation is CASGLVHGDSGANVLTF. Together with reference TRBV12-5 and TRBJ2-6, the CDR3 gives the full variable domain: DARVTQTPRHKVTEMGQEVTMRCQPILGHNTVFWYRQTMMQGLELLAYFRNRAPLDDSGMPKDRFSAEMPDATLATLKIQPSEPRDSAVYFCASGLVHGDSGANVLTFGAGSRLTVL.

The gene calls are TRBV6-5 and TRBJ2-7; TRBD1 matches 7 bases. The V and J ends lost 6 bases and 5 bases, in that order; junction bases with no gene match: 10. CDR3 length: 14 residues. Germline lookup yields CDR1 MNHEY and CDR2 SVGAGI. For the CDR3, the DNA is TGTGCCAGCAGCCTGACAGGGTTGGGCGACGAGCAGTACTTC. Protein product: CASSLTGLGDEQYF.

This chain links TRBV5-6 with TRBJ1-3; D unresolved. The CDR3 length is 16 residues. Germline V gene data show CDR1 as SGHDT and CDR2 as YYEEEE. The V and J ends lost 2 bases and 0 bases respectively, with 12 bases between them. CDR3 sequence: CASSFFSSFSGNTIYF. Here the CDR3 DNA reads TGTGCCAGCAGCTTTTTTTCCTCCTTCTCTGGAAACACCATATATTTT.

The table lists this clone with a few counts. The chain couples TRBV4-1 to TRBJ1-6; no clear D gene. The CDR3 length is 13 residues. V was clipped by 1 base and J by 10 bases, with 8 bases between them. Per germline, CDR1 MGHRA and CDR2 YSYEKL. The CDR3 DNA reads TGCGCCAGCAGCCAAGCACTTAGGTCACCCCTCCACTTT. It yields the protein CASSQALRSPLHF.

This chain links TRBV27 with TRBJ1-6; D ambiguous. The CDR3 contains 12 residues. Trimming removed 2 bases from V and 10 bases from J, with 6 bases in between. Germline V CDR1 and CDR2: MNHEY, SMNVEV (reference sequence). The CDR3 region is CASSLTRSPLHF. The CDR3 DNA follows: TGTGCCAGCAGTTTAACCCGGTCACCCCTCCACTTT.

This clone was counted a single time. The chain recombines TRBV2 with TRBJ2-3, with D perhaps matching TRBD1 or TRBD2 (6 bases each). V gave up 6 bases and J gave up 5 bases, with 12 bases separating them. Looked up from germline, CDR1 is SNHLY and CDR2 is FYNNEI. CDR3 length equals 13 residues. This CDR3 is CASRGGAEDTQYF. The CDR3, as DNA: TGTGCCAGCAGGGGGGGCGCAGAAGATACGCAGTATTTT.

The chain carries TRBV9 and TRBJ2-1, with 7 positions matching TRBD2. Germline values: CDR1 SGDLS, CDR2 YYNGEE. After removal of 3 bases from V and 5 bases from J, the junction contained 5 bases not matched to a gene. The CDR3 has 14 amino acids. CDR3 region: CASSAWGGNNEQFF. DNA for the CDR3: TGTGCCAGCAGCGCGTGGGGAGGGAACAATGAGCAGTTCTTC.

V usage is TRBV18 and J usage is TRBJ2-2; the D is unclear. CDR1 is KGHSH, CDR2 LQKENI, per germline. The ends were cut back, 5 bases at V and 4 bases at J, with 8 bases in the middle. This CDR3 contains 13 residues. CDR3 sequence: CASSSTATGELFF. DNA for the CDR3: TGTGCCAGCTCATCAACGGCCACCGGGGAGCTGTTTTTT.

The chain recombines TRBV27 with TRBJ2-1; no definite D call. Germline V gene data show CDR1 as MNHEY and CDR2 as SMNVEV (reference sequence). The germline V and J ends were trimmed by 4 bases and 7 bases, with 14 bases remaining between them. This CDR3 is 14 amino acids long. CDR3 amino acids: CASSYSTRSNEQFF. The CDR3 nucleotides read TGTGCCAGCAGTTACTCCACACGGAGTAATGAGCAGTTCTTC.

This clone was seen only once. This chain uses TRBV7-2 with TRBJ2-1; D unclear. The CDR3 is 18 amino acids. V was cut by 4 bases and J by 0 bases, with 19 bases left in between. The germline gives CDR1 SGHTA, CDR2 FQGNSA. The CDR3 coding sequence is TGTGCCAGCAGCTACCCCATTCCTCTCTCGAGCTCCTACAATGAGCAGTTCTTC. It translates to CASSYPIPLSSSYNEQFF.

This rearrangement joins TRBV20-1 to TRBJ2-1; D remains unclear. CDR1 DFQATT and CDR2 SNEGSKA come from the germline V gene (reference sequence). The CDR3 is 11 amino acids. V lost 6 bases, J lost 6 bases, and 9 bases lay in between. CDR3 sequence (DNA): TGCAGTGCCAAAAAACCCAATGAGCAGTTCTTC. Its translation: CSAKKPNEQFF.

The chain recombines TRBV2 with TRBJ2-3, with 9 bases that match TRBD1. V was pared by 0 bases and J by 0 bases, with 19 bases of the junction left unmatched. The CDR3 spans 22 residues. The V gene's germline CDR1 is SNHLY and CDR2 FYNNEI. This CDR3 reads CASSEAGLSGTGRPNSTDTQYF. Here the CDR3 DNA reads TGTGCCAGCAGTGAAGCGGGGCTCTCCGGGACAGGGAGACCCAATAGCACAGATACGCAGTATTTT.

The chain combines TRBV4-1 with TRBJ2-5; TRBD2 agrees at 10 bases. The J call may be mistaken, given a closer DNA end match to TRBJ2-7. The CDR3 covers 14 residues. CDR1 and CDR2 from the germline V gene are MGHRA and YSYEKL. Here the CDR3 DNA reads TGCGCCAGCAGCCATACTAGCGGGACCTACGAGCAGTACTTC. Translated, it gives CASSHTSGTYEQYF.

The chain has TRBV10-3 and TRBJ1-1; TRBD1 might be the D (5 bases). Per germline, CDR1 ENHRY and CDR2 SYGVKD. Between the trimmed V and J ends, which lost 0 bases and 10 bases, there was a span of 9 bases. The CDR3 loop spans 12 amino acids. CDR3 coding DNA: TGTGCCATCAGTGAGTCGGGGGGACGAGCTTTCTTT. It is translated as CAISESGGRAFF.

The chain employs TRBV19 and TRBJ2-4; D is unclear. The V gene's germline CDR1 is LNHDA and CDR2 SQIVND (reference sequence). The V and J ends lost 3 bases and 0 bases respectively, with 9 bases between them. This CDR3 contains 15 residues. This CDR3 reads CASSIGGIAKNIQYF. In DNA form, the CDR3 reads TGTGCCAGTAGTATCGGCGGTATAGCCAAAAACATTCAGTACTTC. The whole variable domain, filled in from reference TRBV19 and TRBJ2-4, reads DGGITQSPKYLFRKEGQNVTLSCEQNLNHDAMYWYRQDPGQGLRLIYYSQIVNDFQKGDIAEGYSVSREKKESFPLTVTSAQKNPTAFYLCASSIGGIAKNIQYFGAGTRLSVL.

The chain employs TRBV30 and TRBJ1-2; D unresolved. V was shortened by 8 bases and J by 6 bases, with 10 bases between the two germline ends. CDR1 is GTSNPN, CDR2 SVGIG, per germline (reference sequence). The CDR3 covers 10 residues. The CDR3 coding sequence is TGTGCCCTCGGGGAACATGGCTACACCTTC. It encodes CALGEHGYTF.

The rearrangement links TRBV20-1 to TRBJ1-1; D is uncertain. Trimming pared 3 bases from V and 5 bases from J, leaving 7 bases between. Germline lookup yields CDR1 DFQATT and CDR2 SNEGSKA (reference sequence). This CDR3 has 11 amino acids. The CDR3 coding sequence is TGCAGTGCTAGCGACGGGACTGAAGCTTTCTTT. Translated: CSASDGTEAFF.

The chain has TRBV5-6 and TRBJ2-2; TRBD1 matches at 7 bases. CDR3 length: 15 amino acids. V lost 3 bases to trimming and J lost 3 bases; unmatched junction nucleotides: 5. The germline gives CDR1 SGHDT, CDR2 YYEEEE. DNA of the CDR3: TGTGCCAGCAGCTGGGGGACAGAATACACCGGGGAGCTGTTTTTT. Amino acid sequence: CASSWGTEYTGELFF.

This chain joins TRBV7-2 and TRBJ1-2, with 7 nucleotides matching TRBD1. Germline CDR1 and CDR2: SGHTA and FQGNSA. The CDR3 runs 15 residues. J lost 5 bases, V lost 5 bases, and 11 bases had no gene match. This chain's CDR3 is CASSLYPGTAYGYTF. The CDR3 DNA reads TGTGCCAGCAGCCTCTACCCGGGGACAGCTTATGGCTACACCTTC.

V gene TRBV7-8 combines with J gene TRBJ1-5, with 8 bases that match TRBD1. The J segment lost 6 bases and the V segment lost 0 bases, leaving 4 bases of the junction unmatched. The germline gives CDR1 SGHVS, CDR2 FQNEAQ. The CDR3 loop spans 15 amino acids. The CDR3 spells CASSLARGLSQPQHF. For the CDR3, the DNA is TGTGCCAGCAGCTTAGCCAGGGGGCTAAGTCAGCCCCAGCATTTT.

The V call is TRBV30, the J call TRBJ2-7; no reliable D call. This CDR3 region has 14 residues. Germline lookup yields CDR1 GTSNPN and CDR2 SVGIG (reference sequence). V lost 3 bases to trimming and J lost 4 bases, with 16 bases between them. The CDR3 reads CAWRSGPSSYEQYF. The DNA of the CDR3 is TGTGCCTGGAGATCGGGTCCTTCCTCATACGAGCAGTACTTC.

CDR3 coding DNA: TGTGCCAGCAGCTTGTGGGGACTAGCGGAATACGAGCAGTACTTC. Translated, it gives CASSLWGLAEYEQYF. This chain links TRBV5-4 with TRBJ2-7, with 11 bases identical to TRBD2. Germline CDR1 reads SGHNT; CDR2 reads YYREEE (reference sequence). The V segment lost 1 base and the J segment 4 bases; nucleotides outside the gene matches: 4. This CDR3 contains 15 residues.

The chain has TRBV2 and TRBJ1-4, with unresolved D. V was pared by 3 bases and J by 0 bases, with 5 bases between. Germline loops: CDR1 SNHLY, CDR2 FYNNEI. CDR3 size: 14 residues. The CDR3 sequence: CASSDPATNEKLFF. The CDR3 nucleotides are TGTGCCAGCAGTGATCCGGCAACTAATGAAAAACTGTTTTTT.

The chain recombines TRBV10-2 with TRBJ2-7, with TRBD2 as a possible D gene (5 bases). This CDR3 has 13 amino acids. CDR1 WSHSY and CDR2 SAAADI come from the germline V gene. Trimming removed 7 bases from V and 7 bases from J, with 17 bases in between. The CDR3 bases are TGCGCCAGCACGGGGTGGCAAACGGGGGAGCAGTACTTC. Protein product: CASTGWQTGEQYF.

CDR3 amino acids: CAISQVGTGVSEQYF. Here the CDR3 DNA reads TGTGCCATCAGTCAAGTCGGGACAGGGGTGTCCGAGCAGTACTTC. The rearrangement uses TRBV10-3 and TRBJ2-7; 10 bases are shared with TRBD1. V shed 5 bases and J 6 bases; nucleotides not matched to a gene: 10. The CDR3 is 15 residues long. Germline lookup yields CDR1 ENHRY and CDR2 SYGVKD.

The chain has TRBV27 and TRBJ2-2, with 10 nucleotides matching TRBD2. In germline, CDR1 is MNHEY, CDR2 SMNVEV (reference sequence). The CDR3 has 15 residues. V shed 2 bases, J shed 7 bases, and the junction held 4 bases outside the gene matches. CDR3 coding DNA: TGTGCCAGCAGTTTAGGGCTAGCGGGAGTCGGGGAGCTGTTTTTT. It codes for CASSLGLAGVGELFF.

This clone showed up just a few times. The genes are TRBV28 and TRBJ1-5; a possible D gene is TRBD1 (6 bases). In germline, CDR1 is MDHEN, CDR2 SYDVKM. CDR3 length: 13 residues. The germline V and J ends were trimmed by 6 bases and 7 bases, with 13 bases remaining between them. CDR3 bases: TGTGCCAGCAGCCCAGGGGATTACCAGCCCCAGCATTTT. Translated: CASSPGDYQPQHF.

Only a few counts were recorded for this clone. V and J are TRBV5-1 and TRBJ1-2; the D gene is possibly TRBD1 (6 bases). The germline V gene encodes CDR1 SGHRS and CDR2 YFSETQ. Trimming took 2 bases from V and 5 from J, leaving 19 bases between them. The CDR3 loop spans 16 amino acids. The CDR3 reads CASSLSTGGTNYGYTF. The CDR3 DNA reads TGCGCCAGCAGCTTATCCACGGGGGGCACGAATTATGGCTACACCTTC.

The chain is built from TRBV7-2 and TRBJ2-7; 9 bases align to TRBD1. The germline gives CDR1 SGHTA, CDR2 FQGNSA. V was clipped by 3 bases and J by 7 bases; unmatched bases: 4. CDR3 length: 13 residues. The CDR3 is CASSFDRGREQYF. The CDR3 nucleotides are TGTGCCAGCAGCTTCGACAGGGGGAGGGAGCAGTACTTC.